The sequence of this T cell receptor beta chain was determined in a study of T cells after yellow fever vaccination. Turning to the study itself: Fractions containing few cells were prepared with SMART-Seq v4 Ultra Low Input.

The study made its TCR cDNA through 5'RACE template switching. That step introduced a universal primer site along with UMIs. TCRdb reanalysed the 5' RACE reads using MiXCR and keeps one entry per CDR3 protein. The sample shows 300,000 to 350,000 distinct CDR3 sequences, 3.5% to 5% of them seen only once. The CDR3 runs to 15 residues. Germline lookup yields CDR1 SGHNT and CDR2 YYREEE (reference sequence). The ends lost 4 bases at V and 2 bases at J; junction bases unmatched: 6. In its sample, this clonotype was seen many times. The antigen is undetermined. Study-wide results and caveats: In post-booster samples, most primary-vaccination clones reappeared (96% CD4, around 87% CD8).

The sequenced sample was PBMCs, obtained 15 days after the yellow fever booster vaccination. The chain uses TRBV5-4 and TRBJ2-5; 9 bases line up with TRBD2. The source of this sequence is a young man who received the YFV17D yellow fever vaccine. The CDR3 is CASSVVLAGQETQYF. CDR3 sequence (DNA): TGTGCCAGCAGCGTTGTCCTAGCGGGACAAGAGACCCAGTACTTC.